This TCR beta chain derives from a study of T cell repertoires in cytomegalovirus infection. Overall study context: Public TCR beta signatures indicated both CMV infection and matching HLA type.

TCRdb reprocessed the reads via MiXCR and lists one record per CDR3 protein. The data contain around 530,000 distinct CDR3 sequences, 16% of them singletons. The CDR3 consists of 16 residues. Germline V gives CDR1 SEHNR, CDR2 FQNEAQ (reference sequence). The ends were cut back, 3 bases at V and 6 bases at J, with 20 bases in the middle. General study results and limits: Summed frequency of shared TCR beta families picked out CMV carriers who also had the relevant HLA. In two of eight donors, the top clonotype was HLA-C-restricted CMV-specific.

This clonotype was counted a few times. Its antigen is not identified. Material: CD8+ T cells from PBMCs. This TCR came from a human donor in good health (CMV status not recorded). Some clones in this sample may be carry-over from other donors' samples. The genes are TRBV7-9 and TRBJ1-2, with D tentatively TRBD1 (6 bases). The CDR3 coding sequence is TGTGCCAGCAGCTTCTCCCTAGACAGGCGGATCGATGGCTACACCTTC. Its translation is CASSFSLDRRIDGYTF.